The next 13 T cell receptor beta chains were all read from a single sample in a study of T-cell reconstitution after alpha-beta-depleted transplantation in children. TCRbeta library preparation incorporated unique molecular identifiers. MiXCR, applied by TCRdb to the PCR reads, yields one record per CDR3 protein. The data hold around 450,000 distinct CDR3 sequences, with about a sixth observed a single time. This specimen consisted of PBMCs, mostly from graft donor cells, obtained 360 days after TCRalphabeta/CD19-depleted stem cell transplant. These receptors all stem from a boy under two years old who had a stem cell transplant for Wiskott-Aldrich syndrome, so the T cells may come from the graft donor.

This chain's CDR3 is CSAHNRNIQYF. The CDR3, as DNA: TGCAGCGCCCATAACAGGAACATTCAGTACTTC. The rearrangement joins TRBV29-1 to TRBJ2-4; possibly TRBD1 for D (5 bases). Germline V gives CDR1 SQVTM, CDR2 ANQGSEA. The CDR3 covers 11 residues. Trimming removed 7 bases from V and 7 bases from J, with 11 bases in between.

The chain employs TRBV11-2 and TRBJ2-1, with TRBD1 identical over 9 bases. The CDR3 is 16 amino acids. The V and J ends lost 0 bases and 7 bases, in that order; junction bases with no gene match: 7. Germline V gene sequence: CDR1 SGHAT, CDR2 FQNNGV. CDR3 in DNA: TGTGCCAGCAGCTTAGAGAACAGGGGGCGAGGGAATGAGCAGTTCTTC. Encoded protein: CASSLENRGRGNEQFF.

The chain is built from TRBV6-1 and TRBJ2-5; TRBD2 is a possible D gene (5 bases). The germline gives CDR1 MNHNS, CDR2 SASEGT. V was pared by 2 bases and J by 4 bases, with 20 bases between. The CDR3 consists of 17 residues. The CDR3 nucleotides are TGTGCCAGCAGTGAAATTTTGCTACAGCGGTCTGGAGAGACCCAGTACTTC. It encodes CASSEILLQRSGETQYF.

This chain uses TRBV30 with TRBJ2-7; D is unresolved. The CDR3 sequence is 12 residues long. Germline lookup yields CDR1 GTSNPN and CDR2 SVGIG (reference sequence). V lost 5 bases and J lost 2, with 10 bases in between. The CDR3 protein is CAWLGGTYEQYF. In DNA, the CDR3 is TGTGCCTGGTTGGGCGGAACCTACGAGCAGTACTTC.

This clonotype was seen a handful of times. The CDR3 reads CASSVGASSYEQYF. The CDR3 coding sequence is TGTGCCAGCAGCGTCGGGGCTAGCTCCTACGAGCAGTACTTC. This chain joins TRBV9 and TRBJ2-7, with D perhaps given as TRBD1 or TRBD2 (5 bases each). Per the germline V gene, CDR1 is SGDLS and CDR2 is YYNGEE. The germline V and J ends were trimmed by 2 bases and 0 bases, with 9 bases remaining between them. The CDR3 is 14 residues long. The full variable domain, in which reference TRBV9 and TRBJ2-7 provide the parts outside the CDR3, is DSGVTQTPKHLITATGQRVTLRCSPRSGDLSVYWYQQSLDQGLQFLIQYYNGEERAKGNILERFSAQQFPDLHSELNLSSLELGDSALYFCASSVGASSYEQYFGPGTRLTVT.

In its sample, this clonotype was seen a few times. This chain links TRBV12-3 or TRBV12-4 with TRBJ2-6; D is perhaps TRBD1 (6 bases). Trimming stripped 4 bases from V and 3 bases from J, with 10 bases between. The length of the CDR3 is 15 residues. The CDR3 spells CASSSWDIGANVLTF. CDR3 DNA sequence: TGTGCCAGCAGTTCCTGGGACATTGGGGCCAACGTCCTGACTTTC.

This clonotype was counted ten times or more. This chain links TRBV4-2 with TRBJ2-3, with TRBD2 matching 9 bases. Germline loops: CDR1 LGHNA, CDR2 YNFKEQ. The CDR3 is made up of 15 amino acids. V shed 1 base and J 6 bases; nucleotides not matched to a gene: 5. The CDR3 is CASSQGAGGRDTQYF. The CDR3, as DNA: TGTGCCAGCAGCCAAGGCGCGGGGGGGCGTGATACGCAGTATTTT.

J is TRBJ2-4 and V is TRBV5-1, with 7 positions matching TRBD2. Germline CDR1 and CDR2: SGHRS and YFSETQ. V shed 3 bases and J 1 base; nucleotides not matched to a gene: 10. This CDR3 spans 17 amino acids. The CDR3, as DNA: TGCGCCAGCAGCTACTACCTGGGAGGGGCGGCCAAAAACATTCAGTACTTC. The encoded protein is CASSYYLGGAAKNIQYF.

The chain has TRBV5-1 and TRBJ1-6, with D perhaps TRBD1 (5 bases). Looked up from germline, CDR1 is SGHRS and CDR2 is YFSETQ. The CDR3 contains 18 residues. Trimming shortened V by 3 bases and J by 6 bases, and 22 bases separated the two germline ends. This CDR3 reads CASSSRPGTRTRNSPLHF. Here the CDR3 DNA reads TGCGCCAGCAGCTCCCGTCCCGGGACCAGAACGCGTAATTCACCCCTCCACTTT.

This clonotype was counted a few times. The chain's CDR3 is CSAQTGSYGYTF. Here the CDR3 DNA reads TGCAGTGCTCAGACTGGGAGCTATGGCTACACCTTC. V usage is TRBV20-1 and J usage is TRBJ1-2; D is unresolved. The germline gives CDR1 DFQATT, CDR2 SNEGSKA (reference sequence). This CDR3 region has 12 residues. V lost 5 bases and J 4 bases, leaving 11 bases between the germline ends.

V and J are TRBV5-1 and TRBJ2-3; D may correspond to TRBD1 or TRBD2 (5 bases each). This CDR3 region has 14 residues. The ends were cut back, 6 bases at V and 1 base at J, with 12 bases in the middle. Germline loops: CDR1 SGHRS, CDR2 YFSETQ. The CDR3 reads CASTEGFGTDTQYF. CDR3 sequence (DNA): TGCGCCAGCACCGAGGGGTTTGGCACAGATACGCAGTATTTT.

The rearrangement uses TRBV16 and TRBJ2-4; D not resolved. V was pared by 0 bases and J by 9 bases, with 12 bases between. The germline gives CDR1 KGHSY, CDR2 FQNENV. This CDR3 is 14 amino acids long. The CDR3 is CASSQSIGISIQYF. The CDR3 DNA follows: TGTGCCAGCAGCCAATCGATAGGGATTAGCATTCAGTACTTC.

This chain connects TRBV6-1 to TRBJ1-2; 10 nucleotides align to TRBD1. Germline lookup yields CDR1 MNHNS and CDR2 SASEGT. The CDR3 has 16 residues. The trim removed 7 bases at V and 4 bases at J, leaving 12 bases unmatched. CDR3 sequence reads: CASTFLPGTGVYGYTF. The DNA for the CDR3 is TGTGCCAGCACCTTCCTTCCCGGGACAGGGGTCTATGGCTACACCTTC.